This T cell receptor beta chain is drawn from a study of cytomegalovirus exposure and HLA in healthy donors. V dropped 5 bases and J dropped 2 bases, with 16 bases sitting between them. Germline V lookup: CDR1 MDHEN, CDR2 SYDVKM. The CDR3 loop spans 15 amino acids. A multiplex PCR was run with 60 Vbeta primers and 13 Jbeta primers. The protocol was immunoSEQ multiplex PCR, while the TCRdb copy is restricted to in-frame clones and leaves out a portion. The sample records about 120,000 clones, around 74% being singletons. This receptor was obtained from a man between 60 and 75 years old in good health and CMV-seropositive. This chain joins TRBV28 and TRBJ2-7; tentatively, D is TRBD1 (7 bases). Sequencing was performed on PBMCs. Here the CDR3 reads CASSHGGTATYEQYF. Here the CDR3 DNA reads TGTGCCAGCAGTCATGGAGGGACAGCAACCTACGAGCAGTACTTC. The whole variable domain, remainder taken from reference TRBV28 and TRBJ2-7, is DVKVTQSSRYLVKRTGEKVFLECVQDMDHENMFWYRQDPGLGLRLIYFSYDVKMKEKGDIPEGYSVSREKKERFSLILESASTNQTSMYLCASSHGGTATYEQYFGPGTRLTVT.